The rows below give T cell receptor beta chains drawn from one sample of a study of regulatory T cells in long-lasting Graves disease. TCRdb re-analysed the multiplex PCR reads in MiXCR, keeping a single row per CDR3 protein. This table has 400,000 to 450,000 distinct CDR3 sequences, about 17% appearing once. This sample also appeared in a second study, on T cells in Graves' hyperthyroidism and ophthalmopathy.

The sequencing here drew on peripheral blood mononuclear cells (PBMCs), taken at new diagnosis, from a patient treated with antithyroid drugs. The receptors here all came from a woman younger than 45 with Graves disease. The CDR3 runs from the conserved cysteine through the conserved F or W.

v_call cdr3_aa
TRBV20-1 CSASRGGAGAVQQFF
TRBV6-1 CASSDLAGVRETQYF
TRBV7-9 CASSLVRTSGREGNEQFF
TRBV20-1 CSARDIQGTGELFF
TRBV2 CASSPEGDTQYF
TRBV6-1 CASSEGVPSYGYTF
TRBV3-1 CASSLVTGGFEAFF
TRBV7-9 CASRMGQSYGYTF
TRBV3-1 CASSQDFRTSGYNEQFF
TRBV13 CASSLGRGDQYF
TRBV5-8 CASSLEPNTGELFF
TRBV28 CASQKRTPQYF
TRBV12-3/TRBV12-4 CASGTSGEREETQYF
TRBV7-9 CASSLKAAMGYNSPLHF
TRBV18 CASSQDTAYEQYF
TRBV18 CASSSSGGASYEQYF
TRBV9 CASSVGARASTDTQYF